The next 5 T cell receptor beta chains were all read from a single sample in a study of CD8+ T cells in alopecia areata. Documented treatment: oral pan-JAK inhibitor, 5-10 mg twice daily. Following extraction, RNA underwent reverse transcription to cDNA, which served as the sequencing template. The data were produced by immunoSEQ multiplex PCR, yet TCRdb's version contains in-frame clones alone and is incomplete. The data hold 200,000 or so clones, with roughly 40% observed a single time. The sample here was CD4+ T cells sorted from blood, taken between weeks 36 and 40, from a patient treated with tofacitinib. These receptors came from a human donor with alopecia areata.

The chain combines TRBV4-1 with TRBJ2-1, with D maybe TRBD2 (6 bases). The CDR3 has 15 residues. The germline V gene has CDR1 MGHRA and CDR2 YSYEKL. The ends were cut back, 0 bases at V and 12 bases at J, with 18 bases in the middle. This CDR3 reads CASSQDPGSGTVQFF. DNA of the CDR3: TGCGCCAGCAGCCAAGATCCCGGGAGCGGTACAGTGCAGTTCTTC.

This clone was found a few times. CDR3 region: CATYDRAYGYTF. In DNA, the CDR3 is TGTGCCACCTACGACAGGGCCTATGGCTACACCTTC. The chain employs TRBV6-5 and TRBJ1-2; 7 bases match TRBD1. V shed 10 bases and J 4 bases; nucleotides not matched to a gene: 6. The germline V gene encodes CDR1 MNHEY and CDR2 SVGAGI. The CDR3 spans 12 residues.

The rearrangement links TRBV28 to TRBJ2-1; 10 bases match TRBD2. CDR3 length equals 16 residues. CDR1 MDHEN and CDR2 SYDVKM come from the germline V gene. After removal of 7 bases from V and 3 bases from J, the junction contained 9 bases not matched to a gene. In nucleotides, the CDR3 is TGTGCCAGCACCTCGGGGCTAGCGGGAGTCTACAATGAGCAGTTCTTC. Protein: CASTSGLAGVYNEQFF.

The chain joins TRBV15 to TRBJ2-5; unclear D gene. From germline, CDR1 is LNHNV and CDR2 YYDKDF (reference sequence). Trimming took off 1 base at V and 0 bases at J, with 6 bases between the two ends. CDR3 length: 14 residues. As DNA, the CDR3 is TGTGCCACCAGCAGAGGAAAGTACCAAGAGACCCAGTACTTC. Translating it yields CATSRGKYQETQYF.

The chain combines TRBV5-1 with TRBJ2-7; 7 positions match TRBD2. There are 14 residues in the CDR3. V shed 5 bases, J shed 0 bases, and the junction held 5 bases outside the gene matches. From germline, CDR1 is SGHRS and CDR2 YFSETQ. The CDR3 is CASSTAGSSYEQYF. The CDR3 region has the DNA TGCGCCAGCAGTACAGCGGGGAGCTCCTACGAGCAGTACTTC.